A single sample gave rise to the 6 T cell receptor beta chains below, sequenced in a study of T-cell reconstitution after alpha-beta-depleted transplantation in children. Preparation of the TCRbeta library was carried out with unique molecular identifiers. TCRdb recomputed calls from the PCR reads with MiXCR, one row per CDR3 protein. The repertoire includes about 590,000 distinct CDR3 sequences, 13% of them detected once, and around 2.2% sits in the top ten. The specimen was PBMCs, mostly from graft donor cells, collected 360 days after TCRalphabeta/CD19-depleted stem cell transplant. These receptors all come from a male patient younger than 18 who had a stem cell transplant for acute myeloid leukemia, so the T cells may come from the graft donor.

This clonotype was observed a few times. The CDR3 here is CASEPDYLGGYTF. The CDR3 bases are TGTGCCAGCGAACCCGATTACCTGGGAGGCTACACCTTC. The chain links TRBV12-3 or TRBV12-4 to TRBJ1-2; D remains ambiguous. The CDR3 spans 13 residues. Trimming pared 8 bases from V and 8 bases from J, leaving 18 bases between.

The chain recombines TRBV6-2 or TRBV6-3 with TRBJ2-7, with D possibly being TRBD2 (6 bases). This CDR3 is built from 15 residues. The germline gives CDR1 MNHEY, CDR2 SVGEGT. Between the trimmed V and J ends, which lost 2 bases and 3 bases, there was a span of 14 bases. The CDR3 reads CASSYASGSLYEQYF. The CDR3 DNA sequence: TGTGCCAGCAGTTACGCCAGCGGGTCTCTCTACGAGCAGTACTTC.

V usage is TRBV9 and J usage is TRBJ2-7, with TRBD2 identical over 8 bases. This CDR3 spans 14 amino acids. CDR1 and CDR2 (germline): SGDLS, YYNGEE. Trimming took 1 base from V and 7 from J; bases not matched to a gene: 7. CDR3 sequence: CASSVSGRANEQYF. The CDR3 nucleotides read TGTGCCAGCAGCGTATCCGGGAGGGCCAATGAGCAGTACTTC.

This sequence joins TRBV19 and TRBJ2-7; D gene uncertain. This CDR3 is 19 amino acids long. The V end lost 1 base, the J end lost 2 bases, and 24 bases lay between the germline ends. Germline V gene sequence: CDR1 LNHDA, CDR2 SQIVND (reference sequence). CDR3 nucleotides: TGTGCCAGTAGTATAGGACCCAATCCCGGGCCATCAACGGCCTACGAGCAGTACTTC. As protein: CASSIGPNPGPSTAYEQYF.

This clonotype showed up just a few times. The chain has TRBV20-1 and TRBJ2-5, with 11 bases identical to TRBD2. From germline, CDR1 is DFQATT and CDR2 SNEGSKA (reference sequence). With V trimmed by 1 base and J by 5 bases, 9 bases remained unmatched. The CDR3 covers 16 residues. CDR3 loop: CSARGGLAGGRETQYF. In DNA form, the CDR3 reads TGCAGTGCTAGAGGGGGGCTAGCGGGAGGTCGTGAGACCCAGTACTTC.

In DNA form, the CDR3 reads TGTGCCAGCAGTCAAGCACAGGGTTTATCCTACGAGCAGTACTTC. It is translated as CASSQAQGLSYEQYF. The chain joins TRBV28 to TRBJ2-7; possible D gene TRBD1, 6 bases. Germline CDR1 MDHEN, CDR2 SYDVKM. V lost 5 bases and J lost 1, with 15 bases in between. The CDR3 runs 15 residues.